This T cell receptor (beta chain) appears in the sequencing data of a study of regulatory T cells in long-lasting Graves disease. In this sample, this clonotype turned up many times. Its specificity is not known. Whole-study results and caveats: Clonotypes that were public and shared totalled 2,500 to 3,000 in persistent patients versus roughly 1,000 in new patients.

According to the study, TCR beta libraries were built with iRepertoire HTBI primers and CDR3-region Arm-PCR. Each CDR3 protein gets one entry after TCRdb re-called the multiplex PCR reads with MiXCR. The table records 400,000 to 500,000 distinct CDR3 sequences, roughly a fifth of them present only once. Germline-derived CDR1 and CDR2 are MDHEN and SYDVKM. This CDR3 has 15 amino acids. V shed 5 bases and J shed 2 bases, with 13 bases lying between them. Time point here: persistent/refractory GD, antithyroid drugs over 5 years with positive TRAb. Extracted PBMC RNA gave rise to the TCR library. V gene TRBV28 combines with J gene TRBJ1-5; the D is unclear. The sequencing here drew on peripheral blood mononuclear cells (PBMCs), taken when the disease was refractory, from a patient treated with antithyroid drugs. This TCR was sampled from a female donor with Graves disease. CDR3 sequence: CASSQTSGGNQPQHF. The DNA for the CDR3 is TGTGCCAGCAGTCAAACGAGCGGCGGCAATCAGCCCCAGCATTTT.